This entry lists 27 T cell receptor beta chains sequenced from one sample in a study of beta chain features in type 1 diabetes. Isolated RNA was reverse transcribed in full, so expressed TCRB transcripts were sequenced. TCRdb's table, derived via immunoSEQ multiplex PCR, lists solely in-frame clones and lacks some. The top ten clones hold 0.035% to 0.04% of a sample with 400,000 to 450,000 clones, roughly 13% of them seen once. The sequenced sample was naive CD4+ T cells from blood. The receptors come from a man under 40 in good health.

This clone occurred a few times. The chain employs TRBV29-1 and TRBJ1-3; unclear D gene. The CDR3 is 14 residues long. With 4 bases removed from V and 0 bases from J, the gap between germline ends came to 10 bases. Germline V gene lookup returns CDR1 SQVTM and CDR2 ANQGSEA. The CDR3 nucleotides are TGCAGCGTTGCGTCAGGTTCCTCTGGAAACACCATATATTTT. This codes for CSVASGSSGNTIYF.

V gene TRBV13 combines with J gene TRBJ2-1; 12 nucleotides agree with TRBD2. CDR1 is PRHDT and CDR2 is FYEKMQ in the germline V gene (reference sequence). This CDR3 is 19 amino acids long. Trimming took 7 bases from V and 4 from J; bases not matched to a gene: 17. The DNA for the CDR3 is TGTGCCAGCAATCAACTAGCGGGAGGCCCCGCCCTGAATTACAATGAGCAGTTCTTC. This encodes CASNQLAGGPALNYNEQFF. Filled out from reference TRBV13 and TRBJ2-1, the complete variable domain reads AAGVIQSPRHLIKEKRETATLKCYPIPRHDTVYWYQQGPGQDPQFLISFYEKMQSDKGSIPDRFSAQQFSDYHSELNMSSLELGDSALYFCASNQLAGGPALNYNEQFFGPGTRLTVL.

The J gene is TRBJ2-7, the V gene TRBV11-2, with D perhaps TRBD1 (5 bases). The germline gives CDR1 SGHAT, CDR2 FQNNGV. V was trimmed by 7 bases and J by 3 bases, leaving 16 bases between them. The CDR3 is 14 amino acids. In nucleotides, the CDR3 is TGTGCCAGCACCGATAGGGGCGGATTCTACGAGCAGTACTTC. This sequence encodes CASTDRGGFYEQYF.

This clone was recorded a few times. The rearrangement uses TRBV7-2 and TRBJ2-5; 9 nucleotides match TRBD2. Looked up from germline, CDR1 is SGHTA and CDR2 is FQGNSA. The J segment lost 10 bases and the V segment lost 1 base, leaving 4 bases of the junction unmatched. The CDR3 extends over 13 amino acids. The CDR3 DNA reads TGTGCCAGCAGCTTAGGACTAGCGGTGGACCAGTACTTC. It is translated as CASSLGLAVDQYF.

In this sample, this clone turned up a few times. The chain is built from TRBV15 and TRBJ2-3; possible D gene TRBD1, 5 bases. CDR3 length: 15 residues. Germline CDR1 and CDR2: LNHNV and YYDKDF (reference sequence). Trimming stripped 0 bases from V and 2 bases from J, with 9 bases between. CDR3 sequence: CATSRDRVPTDTQYF. DNA for the CDR3: TGTGCCACCAGCAGAGACAGGGTGCCCACAGATACGCAGTATTTT.

This chain connects TRBV9 to TRBJ2-4; 9 bases are shared with TRBD1. CDR1 and CDR2 from the germline V gene are SGDLS and YYNGEE. The CDR3 is made up of 15 amino acids. J lost 6 bases, V lost 2 bases, and 6 bases had no gene match. The CDR3 region is CASSVMDRGANIQYF. The CDR3, as DNA: TGTGCCAGCAGCGTCATGGACAGGGGAGCAAACATTCAGTACTTC.

V usage is TRBV25-1 and J usage is TRBJ2-1, with D possibly matching TRBD2 (5 bases). V lost 4 bases to trimming and J lost 6 bases, with 7 bases between them. The length of the CDR3 is 12 residues. Per germline, CDR1 MGHDK and CDR2 SYGVNS. CDR3 sequence (DNA): TGTGCCAGCAGTGCACTAGGCAATGAGCAGTTCTTC. Translating it yields CASSALGNEQFF. The full variable domain, with the rest looked up from reference TRBV25-1 and TRBJ2-1, is EADIYQTPRYLVIGTGKKITLECSQTMGHDKMYWYQQDPGMELHLIHYSYGVNSTEKGDLSSESTVSRIRTEHFPLTLESARPSHTSQYLCASSALGNEQFFGPGTRLTVL.

V gene TRBV9 combines with J gene TRBJ2-7, with D perhaps TRBD2 (5 bases). Looked up from germline, CDR1 is SGDLS and CDR2 is YYNGEE. The V end lost 4 bases, the J end lost 7 bases, and 21 bases lay between the germline ends. CDR3 size: 15 residues. DNA for the CDR3: TGTGCCAGCAGCCTACAAAGTTCGGGGTCGGGGGAGCAGTACTTC. It translates to CASSLQSSGSGEQYF.

This clone was recorded a few times. The rearrangement joins TRBV14 to TRBJ2-5; D assignment may be TRBD1 or TRBD2 (5 bases each). V lost 2 bases, J lost 4 bases, and 11 bases lay in between. The CDR3 length is 14 residues. CDR1 is SGHDN and CDR2 is FVKESK in the germline V gene. The DNA of the CDR3 is TGTGCCAGCAGCCAACTTCAGGGACGAGAGACCCAGTACTTC. Its translation: CASSQLQGRETQYF. The entire variable domain, with the rest obtained from reference TRBV14 and TRBJ2-5, is as follows: EAGVTQFPSHSVIEKGQTVTLRCDPISGHDNLYWYRRVMGKEIKFLLHFVKESKQDESGMPNNRFLAERTGGTYSTLKVQPAELEDSGVYFCASSQLQGRETQYFGPGTRLLVL.

The chain combines TRBV10-3 with TRBJ1-2; 8 nucleotides match TRBD1. V gave up 4 bases and J gave up 2 bases; unmatched junction bases: 3. This CDR3 is built from 14 residues. Germline CDR1 reads ENHRY; CDR2 reads SYGVKD. The CDR3 loop reads CAISGGDRNYGYTF. CDR3 sequence (DNA): TGTGCCATCAGTGGAGGGGACAGGAACTATGGCTACACCTTC.

In this sample, this clone turned up a few times. The rearrangement uses TRBV11-2 and TRBJ2-1; D remains unclear. Germline CDR1 is SGHAT and CDR2 is FQNNGV. The CDR3 totals 13 residues. V dropped 4 bases and J dropped 3 bases, with 7 bases sitting between them. As DNA, the CDR3 is TGTGCCAGCAGCTGGACGGACTACAATGAGCAGTTCTTC. It specifies CASSWTDYNEQFF.

V usage is TRBV9 and J usage is TRBJ2-7; D is unresolved. This CDR3 region has 15 residues. V gave up 1 base and J gave up 0 bases, with 11 bases separating them. The V gene's germline CDR1 is SGDLS and CDR2 YYNGEE. In nucleotides, the CDR3 is TGTGCCAGCAGCGTACAACCGCAACCCTCCTACGAGCAGTACTTC. Residues: CASSVQPQPSYEQYF.

This clone showed up just a few times. The chain carries TRBV6-1 and TRBJ2-7, with D perhaps given as TRBD1 or TRBD2 (5 bases each). V lost 5 bases and J 3 bases, leaving 14 bases between the germline ends. Germline V CDR1 and CDR2: MNHNS, SASEGT. This CDR3 is 14 amino acids long. In nucleotides, the CDR3 is TGTGCCAGCAGTTCTGGGACCCTAGGCTACGAGCAGTACGTC. As protein: CASSSGTLGYEQYV.

This chain links TRBV19 with TRBJ2-4; perhaps TRBD1 as D (6 bases). With 4 bases removed from V and 0 bases from J, the gap between germline ends came to 25 bases. CDR1 LNHDA and CDR2 SQIVND come from the germline V gene (reference sequence). This CDR3 comprises 20 residues. CDR3 nucleotides: TGTGCCAGTAGTACATCTGTTCCCAACGACAGGTCTTTAGCCAAAAACATTCAGTACTTC. Translation gives CASSTSVPNDRSLAKNIQYF. The full variable domain, in which reference TRBV19 and TRBJ2-4 provide the parts outside the CDR3, is DGGITQSPKYLFRKEGQNVTLSCEQNLNHDAMYWYRQDPGQGLRLIYYSQIVNDFQKGDIAEGYSVSREKKESFPLTVTSAQKNPTAFYLCASSTSVPNDRSLAKNIQYFGAGTRLSVL.

This clone was detected a few times. This chain joins TRBV4-1 and TRBJ2-3; D perhaps matches TRBD2 (5 bases). CDR3 size: 14 residues. The V end was cut by 4 bases, the J end by 0 bases, with 8 bases between. Germline V lookup: CDR1 MGHRA, CDR2 YSYEKL. CDR3 DNA: TGCGCCAGCAGCCTTGAGGGCAGCACAGATACGCAGTATTTT. This codes for CASSLEGSTDTQYF.

The chain carries TRBV7-9 and TRBJ2-1; 9 bases align to TRBD2. Looked up from germline, CDR1 is SEHNR and CDR2 is FQNEAQ (reference sequence). The CDR3 is 15 residues long. Trimming removed 4 bases from V and 8 bases from J; junction bases left unmatched: 9. In DNA, the CDR3 is TGTGCCAGCAGCTCCCGGGAGGTAGCGGGAGATGAGCAGTTCTTC. Its translation is CASSSREVAGDEQFF.

This clone occurred a few times. The chain uses TRBV29-1 and TRBJ1-3; TRBD1 agrees at 7 bases. Trimming at V came to 6 bases and at J to 3 bases, leaving 5 bases not matched to a gene. The CDR3 runs to 13 residues. The germline gives CDR1 SQVTM, CDR2 ANQGSEA. The CDR3 bases are TGCAGCGTCGTTGGGACAGTTGGAAACACCATATATTTT. Its protein product is CSVVGTVGNTIYF.

J is TRBJ2-7 and V is TRBV25-1; D uncertain. The V end was cut by 1 base, the J end by 2 bases, with 9 bases between. Looked up from germline, CDR1 is MGHDK and CDR2 is SYGVNS. This CDR3 comprises 14 residues. The CDR3 sequence is CASSESGRAYEQYF. CDR3 DNA: TGTGCCAGCAGTGAATCAGGCAGAGCCTACGAGCAGTACTTC.

V is TRBV14 and J is TRBJ1-1; possibly TRBD1 for D (6 bases). Germline V gene sequence: CDR1 SGHDN, CDR2 FVKESK. V gave up 1 base and J gave up 3 bases, with 9 bases separating them. CDR3 length: 14 residues. The CDR3 loop reads CASSQGQGYTEAFF. DNA for the CDR3: TGTGCCAGCAGCCAAGGGCAGGGGTACACTGAAGCTTTCTTT. The complete variable domain, with remaining parts taken from reference TRBV14 and TRBJ1-1, reads EAGVTQFPSHSVIEKGQTVTLRCDPISGHDNLYWYRRVMGKEIKFLLHFVKESKQDESGMPNNRFLAERTGGTYSTLKVQPAELEDSGVYFCASSQGQGYTEAFFGQGTRLTVV.

The rearrangement links TRBV4-2 to TRBJ2-3; D is perhaps TRBD2 (6 bases). This CDR3 has 17 residues. Deletions cut 0 bases from V and 0 bases from J, with 13 bases between. Germline lookup yields CDR1 LGHNA and CDR2 YNFKEQ. The CDR3 is CASSQDLLSGSTDTQYF. The CDR3 coding sequence is TGTGCCAGCAGCCAAGATCTCCTTAGCGGTAGCACAGATACGCAGTATTTT.

This CDR3 reads CAWTQSRREAFF. CDR3 sequence (DNA): TGTGCCTGGACCCAGAGTAGGAGAGAAGCTTTCTTT. The chain combines TRBV30 with TRBJ1-1; D unresolved. In germline, CDR1 is GTSNPN, CDR2 SVGIG (reference sequence). This CDR3 comprises 12 residues. V dropped 4 bases and J dropped 8 bases, with 14 bases sitting between them.

The chain employs TRBV10-3 and TRBJ1-1; D uncertain. The CDR3 is 13 amino acids. Trimming took 4 bases from V and 3 from J, leaving 9 bases between them. Germline V gives CDR1 ENHRY, CDR2 SYGVKD. CDR3 in DNA: TGTGCCATCAGTGGCCGGCCGGACACTGAAGCTTTCTTT. Its translation is CAISGRPDTEAFF.

This clone was counted only a few times. The V gene is TRBV5-6, the J gene TRBJ1-1; no clear D gene. This CDR3 is built from 15 residues. The V end lost 0 bases, the J end lost 0 bases, and 9 bases lay between the germline ends. Germline lookup yields CDR1 SGHDT and CDR2 YYEEEE. CDR3 region: CASSLVGRLNTEAFF. CDR3 sequence (DNA): TGTGCCAGCAGCTTGGTGGGCAGGCTGAACACTGAAGCTTTCTTT. Complete variable domain (other parts from reference TRBV5-6 and TRBJ1-1): DAGVTQSPTHLIKTRGQQVTLRCSPKSGHDTVSWYQQALGQGPQFIFQYYEEEERQRGNFPDRFSGHQFPNYSSELNVNALLLGDSALYLCASSLVGRLNTEAFFGQGTRLTVV.

V gene TRBV28 combines with J gene TRBJ2-1, with D maybe TRBD1 (6 bases). V was clipped by 2 bases and J by 0 bases, with 8 bases between them. Germline lookup yields CDR1 MDHEN and CDR2 SYDVKM. There are 15 residues in the CDR3. The CDR3 loop reads CASSLGGPSYNEQFF. The CDR3 DNA follows: TGTGCCAGCAGTTTAGGGGGCCCCTCCTACAATGAGCAGTTCTTC.

This clone was recorded a few times. This sequence joins TRBV6-1 and TRBJ2-3; D gene uncertain. Deletions cut 3 bases from V and 1 base from J, with 2 bases between. The CDR3 has 12 residues. Germline V CDR1 and CDR2: MNHNS, SASEGT. CDR3 sequence: CASSDGTDTQYF. CDR3 sequence (DNA): TGTGCCAGCAGTGACGGCACAGATACGCAGTATTTT.

This clone was seen only a few times. This chain uses TRBV15 with TRBJ2-7; D tentatively reads TRBD1 or TRBD2 (5 bases each). V gave up 1 base and J gave up 2 bases, with 9 bases separating them. Germline loops: CDR1 LNHNV, CDR2 YYDKDF (reference sequence). The CDR3 runs 14 residues. CDR3 region: CATSRGGSTYEQYF. The CDR3 DNA reads as TGTGCCACCAGCAGAGGGGGGTCCACCTACGAGCAGTACTTC.

This clone was counted between two and nine times. The rearrangement links TRBV9 to TRBJ2-3; 7 nucleotides agree with TRBD1. CDR3 length: 15 residues. Losses at the gene ends were 7 bases for V and 3 bases for J; bases not matched to a gene: 11. The germline V gene has CDR1 SGDLS and CDR2 YYNGEE. CDR3 nucleotide sequence: TGTGCCAGCTCAAAGGGGGCAGAGGGGACAGATACGCAGTATTTT. As protein: CASSKGAEGTDTQYF.